This T cell receptor beta chain was sequenced during a study of cytomegalovirus exposure and HLA in healthy donors. Germline V gives CDR1 LNHDA, CDR2 SQIVND (reference sequence). The CDR3 runs 15 residues. J was trimmed by 6 bases and V by 4 bases; bases with no gene match: 6. Sequencing was performed with immunoSEQ multiplex PCR; in TCRdb, only in-frame clones are kept and a portion is missing. Among roughly 330,000 clones listed, 75% to 90% were seen once. Sequencing input: PBMCs. The rearrangement links TRBV19 to TRBJ2-3, with TRBD2 matching over 11 bases. The TCR originated in a woman aged 25 to 39 in good health and CMV-seropositive. The CDR3 loop is CASSTTPSGGDTQYF. In DNA, the CDR3 is TGTGCCAGTAGTACCACTCCTAGCGGGGGGGATACGCAGTATTTT.